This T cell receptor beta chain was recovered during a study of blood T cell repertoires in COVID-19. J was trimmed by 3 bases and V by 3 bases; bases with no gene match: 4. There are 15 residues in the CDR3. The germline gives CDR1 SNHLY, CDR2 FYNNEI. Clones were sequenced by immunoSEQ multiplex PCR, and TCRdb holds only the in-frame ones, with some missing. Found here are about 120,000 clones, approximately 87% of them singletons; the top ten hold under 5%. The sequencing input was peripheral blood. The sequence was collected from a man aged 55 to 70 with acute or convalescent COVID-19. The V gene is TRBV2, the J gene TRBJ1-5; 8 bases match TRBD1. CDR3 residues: CASSEDRVVNQPQHF. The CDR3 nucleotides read TGTGCCAGCAGTGAGGACAGGGTGGTCAATCAGCCCCAGCATTTT.